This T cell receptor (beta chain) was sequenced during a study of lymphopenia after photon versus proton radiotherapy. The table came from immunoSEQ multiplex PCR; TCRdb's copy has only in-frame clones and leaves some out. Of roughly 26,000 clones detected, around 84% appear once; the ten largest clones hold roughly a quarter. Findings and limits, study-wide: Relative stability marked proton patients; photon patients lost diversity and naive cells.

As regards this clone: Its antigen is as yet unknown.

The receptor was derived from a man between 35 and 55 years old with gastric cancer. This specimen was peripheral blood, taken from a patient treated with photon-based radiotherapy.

For the CDR3, the DNA is TGTGCCAGCTCACCAAAGTCGGGCTTAACCTACGAGCAGTACTTC. Protein: CASSPKSGLTYEQYF. The chain joins TRBV18 to TRBJ2-7; D unclear. Germline CDR1 and CDR2: KGHSH and LQKENI. CDR3 length equals 15 residues. V lost 2 bases and J 2 bases, leaving 13 bases between the germline ends.